This TCR beta chain comes out of a study of response to subunit inactivated influenza vaccine. Regarding the study as a whole: Researchers suggested that each seasonal influenza vaccination recruits few new T cells.

Trimming cost V 4 bases and J 0 bases; bases outside gene matches: 2. The length of the CDR3 is 16 residues. A single record per CDR3 protein comes from TCRdb applying MiXCR to the RT-PCR reads. The table lists some 600,000 distinct CDR3 sequences, approximately 15% of them singletons, with about 7.6% in the top ten. This clonotype was observed many times. What it binds is not known. The J gene is TRBJ2-3, the V gene TRBV12-3 or TRBV12-4, with 12 bases matching TRBD2. The source was PBMCs from blood, collected 14 to 15 days before vaccination. This clonotype originated in a man aged 50 to 60 who received an inactivated influenza vaccine. In DNA, the CDR3 is TGTGCCAGCAGTTCGACTAGCGGGGGAAGCACAGATACGCAGTATTTT. Its translation is CASSSTSGGSTDTQYF.